The 28 T cell receptor beta chains below all came from one sample that was sequenced in a study of PD-L1 blockade in urothelial cancer. Data came from immunoSEQ multiplex PCR; TCRdb stores just in-frame clones and leaves some out. The sample yields more than 40,000 clones, 70% to 90% seen once. Sample: PBMCs, taken around atezolizumab (anti-PD-L1) treatment. These TCRs come from an older woman with urothelial cancer.

The rearrangement joins TRBV11-2 to TRBJ2-2; D may be TRBD2 (5 bases). Looked up from germline, CDR1 is SGHAT and CDR2 is FQNNGV. V shed 5 bases and J shed 0 bases, with 10 bases lying between them. There are 15 residues in the CDR3. This CDR3 is CASSRRGTNTGELFF. The CDR3 DNA is TGTGCCAGCAGCCGACGGGGAACGAACACCGGGGAGCTGTTTTTT.

This clone was seen only a few times. This sequence joins TRBV4-2 and TRBJ1-2; D may be TRBD1 (5 bases). The V gene lost 2 bases and the J gene lost 7 bases, with 17 bases spanning the gap. Germline assignment: CDR1 LGHNA and CDR2 YNFKEQ. CDR3 length equals 15 residues. The CDR3 loop is CASSQKGRVHLGYTF. The CDR3 DNA reads TGTGCCAGCAGCCAAAAAGGCAGGGTCCACCTTGGCTACACCTTC.

The sample holds one count of this clone. The V and J genes are TRBV4-3 and TRBJ1-2, with TRBD1 matching 8 bases. This CDR3 contains 16 residues. With 0 bases clipped from V and 4 bases from J, the junction kept 7 bases outside the gene matches. CDR1 is LGHNA and CDR2 is YSLEER in the germline V gene. The CDR3 here is CASSQEGTTGGYGYTF. As DNA, the CDR3 is TGCGCCAGCAGCCAAGAAGGTACTACAGGGGGCTATGGCTACACCTTC.

CDR3 in DNA: TGTGCCAGTAGGAATCTAGCGGGAGGGTCCTACAATGAGCAGTTCTTC. Translation gives CASRNLAGGSYNEQFF. This chain links TRBV19 with TRBJ2-1; 12 bases agree with TRBD2. The CDR3 consists of 16 residues. Germline V gene lookup returns CDR1 LNHDA and CDR2 SQIVND (reference sequence). V lost 6 bases and J lost 1; bases outside the gene matches: 4.

The chain combines TRBV27 with TRBJ2-7; D gene ambiguous. CDR1 is MNHEY, CDR2 SMNVEV, per germline (reference sequence). Trimming cost V 9 bases and J 0 bases, with 9 bases left between them. There are 12 residues in the CDR3. Here the CDR3 DNA reads TGTGCCAGTTTTTCCTCCTCCTACGAGCAGTACTTC. The encoded protein is CASFSSSYEQYF.

The chain links TRBV6-4 to TRBJ2-5; possibly TRBD2 for D (5 bases). Per the germline V gene, CDR1 is MRHNA and CDR2 is SNTAGT. V was cut by 7 bases and J by 5 bases, with 11 bases left in between. The CDR3 has 12 residues. The CDR3 protein is CASISGYETQYF. The CDR3 DNA sequence: TGTGCCAGCATTTCGGGATATGAGACCCAGTACTTC.

The chain combines TRBV18 with TRBJ2-7; TRBD1 agrees at 12 bases. The V and J ends lost 9 bases and 3 bases, in that order; junction bases with no gene match: 6. Looked up from germline, CDR1 is KGHSH and CDR2 is LQKENI. The CDR3 extends over 14 amino acids. The CDR3 DNA reads TGTGCCAGTTCTCGGGACAGGGGGCTCTACGAGCAGTACTTC. It yields the protein CASSRDRGLYEQYF.

The chain uses TRBV28 and TRBJ1-1, with TRBD1 identical over 9 bases. V trimming: 6 bases; J trimming: 11 bases; junction bases outside the gene matches: 13. From germline, CDR1 is MDHEN and CDR2 SYDVKM. The CDR3 sequence is 14 residues long. DNA for the CDR3: TGTGCCAGCAGGACCGGGACAGGGATGTTAGTGGCTTTCTTT. The encoded protein is CASRTGTGMLVAFF.

The CDR3 coding sequence is TGTGCCAGCAGCTTAGCGGGAGGGGGCTACGAGCAGTACTTC. It is translated as CASSLAGGGYEQYF. The rearrangement uses TRBV5-4 and TRBJ2-7, with TRBD2 matching 10 bases. Per germline, CDR1 SGHNT and CDR2 YYREEE (reference sequence). With 2 bases clipped from V and 3 bases from J, the junction kept 2 bases outside the gene matches. This CDR3 is built from 14 residues.

This chain uses TRBV7-2 with TRBJ2-4; TRBD2 matches 8 bases. Germline CDR1 is SGHTA and CDR2 is FQGNSA. CDR3 length: 14 residues. Germline trimming cut 1 base from V and 13 bases from J; bases unmatched to any gene: 9. CDR3 protein: CASSLEAGERRQYF. CDR3 sequence (DNA): TGTGCCAGCAGCTTAGAAGCGGGGGAAAGGCGCCAGTACTTC.

In its sample, this clone was seen a few times. The gene calls are TRBV19 and TRBJ1-2; TRBD1 matches at 7 bases. Per the germline V gene, CDR1 is LNHDA and CDR2 is SQIVND (reference sequence). J gave up 5 bases and V 10 bases, and 10 bases lay outside the gene matches. The CDR3 loop spans 13 amino acids. In DNA, the CDR3 is TGTGCCACACGACAGGGACCCTCTTATGGCTACACCTTC. This encodes CATRQGPSYGYTF.

The V and J genes are TRBV19 and TRBJ2-2; possibly TRBD2 for D (7 bases). V shed 6 bases and J shed 0 bases, with 17 bases lying between them. The length of the CDR3 is 17 residues. From germline, CDR1 is LNHDA and CDR2 SQIVND (reference sequence). The CDR3 DNA reads TGTGCCAGTAGCTTCGGCGGGGGCGCACCGAACACCGGGGAGCTGTTTTTT. This codes for CASSFGGGAPNTGELFF.

The CDR3 DNA reads TGTGCCAGCAGCTTGGTTGAGGGAAAATCCTACGAGCAGTACTTC. Its translation: CASSLVEGKSYEQYF. The chain has TRBV5-6 and TRBJ2-7; D might be TRBD2 (5 bases). The CDR3 runs 15 residues. V dropped 0 bases and J dropped 1 base, with 11 bases sitting between them. Per germline, CDR1 SGHDT and CDR2 YYEEEE. The full variable domain, with the rest looked up from reference TRBV5-6 and TRBJ2-7, is DAGVTQSPTHLIKTRGQQVTLRCSPKSGHDTVSWYQQALGQGPQFIFQYYEEEERQRGNFPDRFSGHQFPNYSSELNVNALLLGDSALYLCASSLVEGKSYEQYFGPGTRLTVT.

The V gene is TRBV9, the J gene TRBJ1-4; 11 positions match TRBD1. The CDR3 runs 14 residues. The germline CDR1 and CDR2 sequences are SGDLS and YYNGEE. With 3 bases clipped from V and 7 bases from J, the junction kept 2 bases outside the gene matches. The CDR3 sequence: CASSEGTGGEKLFF. DNA of the CDR3: TGTGCCAGCAGCGAGGGGACAGGGGGTGAAAAACTGTTTTTT.

CDR3 region: CASSYPGRGGYTF. CDR3 nucleotides: TGTGCCAGCAGTTACCCGGGGAGAGGTGGCTACACCTTC. The rearrangement links TRBV28 to TRBJ1-2; no firm D call. This CDR3 has 13 residues. V shed 4 bases and J shed 7 bases, with 13 bases lying between them. In germline, CDR1 is MDHEN, CDR2 SYDVKM.

This chain uses TRBV4-1 with TRBJ1-4, with D maybe TRBD1 (6 bases). Trimming shortened V by 1 base and J by 0 bases, and 12 bases separated the two germline ends. There are 17 residues in the CDR3. The germline V gene has CDR1 MGHRA and CDR2 YSYEKL. The CDR3 loop is CASSQVDSLATNEKLFF. DNA of the CDR3: TGCGCCAGCAGCCAAGTGGACAGTTTAGCAACTAATGAAAAACTGTTTTTT.

The J gene is TRBJ2-7, the V gene TRBV2, with 10 positions matching TRBD2. V lost 7 bases and J lost 5; bases outside the gene matches: 2. Germline V gene lookup returns CDR1 SNHLY and CDR2 FYNNEI. The length of the CDR3 is 12 residues. The CDR3 reads CASIAGGNEQYF. CDR3 nucleotides: TGTGCCAGCATAGCGGGGGGCAACGAGCAGTACTTC. The variable domain in full, completed from reference TRBV2 and TRBJ2-7, reads EPEVTQTPSHQVTQMGQEVILRCVPISNHLYFYWYRQILGQKVEFLVSFYNNEISEKSEIFDDQFSVERPDGSNFTLKIRSTKLEDSAMYFCASIAGGNEQYFGPGTRLTVT.

CDR3 in DNA: TGTGCCAGCAGCTTCGGACAGTTTGGCAATGAGCAGTTCTTC. It specifies CASSFGQFGNEQFF. This rearrangement joins TRBV7-8 to TRBJ2-1; D perhaps matches TRBD1 (6 bases). This CDR3 contains 14 residues. Germline V gene data show CDR1 as SGHVS and CDR2 as FQNEAQ. V was trimmed by 3 bases and J by 6 bases, leaving 12 bases between them. Based on the CDR3 plus reference TRBV7-8 and TRBJ2-1, the full variable domain is GAGVSQSPRYKVAKRGQDVALRCDPISGHVSLFWYQQALGQGPEFLTYFQNEAQLDKSGLPSDRFFAERPEGSVSTLKIQRTQQEDSAVYLCASSFGQFGNEQFFGPGTRLTVL.

DNA of the CDR3: TGCGCCAGCAGCCAAGTCCTTCGTGGCGGGAGGGACAATGAGCAGTTCTTC. It specifies CASSQVLRGGRDNEQFF. The chain recombines TRBV4-3 with TRBJ2-1; 9 positions match TRBD2. CDR1 LGHNA and CDR2 YSLEER come from the germline V gene. With 1 base clipped from V and 5 bases from J, the junction kept 9 bases outside the gene matches. The CDR3 has 17 residues.

The chain carries TRBV27 and TRBJ1-5; 8 bases map to TRBD1. Germline-derived CDR1 and CDR2 are MNHEY and SMNVEV (reference sequence). This CDR3 is 14 amino acids long. V was pared by 6 bases and J by 5 bases, with 6 bases of the junction left unmatched. DNA for the CDR3: TGTGCCAGCAGCCGAACAGGGGGGTATCAGCCCCAGCATTTT. Its translation is CASSRTGGYQPQHF.

The rearrangement joins TRBV25-1 to TRBJ1-5; 8 nucleotides line up with TRBD1. The CDR3 runs 17 residues. Germline V gene sequence: CDR1 MGHDK, CDR2 SYGVNS. V was clipped by 5 bases and J by 6 bases; unmatched bases: 15. CDR3 loop: CASSPWAQGARGQPQHF. CDR3 bases: TGTGCCAGCAGTCCCTGGGCCCAGGGGGCGCGTGGTCAGCCCCAGCATTTT. Together with reference TRBV25-1 and TRBJ1-5, the CDR3 gives the full variable domain: EADIYQTPRYLVIGTGKKITLECSQTMGHDKMYWYQQDPGMELHLIHYSYGVNSTEKGDLSSESTVSRIRTEHFPLTLESARPSHTSQYLCASSPWAQGARGQPQHFGDGTRLSIL.

The chain joins TRBV7-6 to TRBJ1-1; 8 bases line up with TRBD1. Losses at the gene ends were 5 bases for V and 4 bases for J; bases not matched to a gene: 18. The CDR3 consists of 18 residues. The germline gives CDR1 SGHVS, CDR2 FNYEAQ. CDR3 protein: CASSAQPPHGQGSTEAFF. The CDR3 DNA sequence: TGTGCCAGCAGCGCACAGCCCCCTCACGGACAGGGTAGCACTGAAGCTTTCTTT.

This chain connects TRBV11-2 to TRBJ2-1; possible D gene TRBD2, 7 bases. Germline V gives CDR1 SGHAT, CDR2 FQNNGV. The V gene lost 5 bases and the J gene lost 13 bases, with 18 bases spanning the gap. There are 13 residues in the CDR3. This chain's CDR3 is CASSLLRGGPQFF. DNA of the CDR3: TGTGCCAGCAGCCTTTTAAGGGGGGGACCTCAGTTCTTC.

The gene calls are TRBV7-3 and TRBJ1-1; tentative D call: TRBD1 (5 bases). The germline V and J ends were trimmed by 2 bases and 5 bases, with 15 bases remaining between them. CDR1 is SGHTA and CDR2 is FQGTGA in the germline V gene. The CDR3 is 15 amino acids. The CDR3 DNA follows: TGTGCCAGCAGCTTATCTTCGTCAGGGAAAACTGAAGCTTTCTTT. This encodes CASSLSSSGKTEAFF.

This chain links TRBV6-1 with TRBJ1-4; the match to TRBD1 covers 9 bases. The CDR3 contains 19 residues. The V gene end was trimmed by 4 bases and the J gene end by 2 bases; junction bases not matched to a gene: 14. Germline CDR1 and CDR2: MNHNS and SASEGT. The CDR3 DNA follows: TGTGCCAGCAGTGCGGGACAGGGCCTCGGGGGGGCTACTAATGAAAAACTGTTTTTT. This translates into CASSAGQGLGGATNEKLFF.

The V gene is TRBV6-5, the J gene TRBJ1-2, with D possibly matching TRBD1 (6 bases). The V end was cut by 4 bases, the J end by 7 bases, with 16 bases between. Germline CDR1 and CDR2: MNHEY and SVGAGI. CDR3 length equals 14 residues. CDR3 loop: CASSFPGGAGGYTF. The CDR3 DNA is TGTGCCAGCAGTTTCCCGGGGGGGGCGGGTGGCTACACCTTC.

V gene TRBV11-2 combines with J gene TRBJ1-2; 7 nucleotides line up with TRBD1. Germline V gene data show CDR1 as SGHAT and CDR2 as FQNNGV. CDR3 length equals 17 residues. The J segment lost 10 bases and the V segment lost 2 bases, leaving 19 bases of the junction unmatched. CDR3 sequence (DNA): TGTGCCAGCAGCTTATCTACTTTTCGGACAGGCTCCGACGTCTACACCTTC. Protein: CASSLSTFRTGSDVYTF.

This sequence joins TRBV2 and TRBJ2-7, with 9 bases fitting TRBD2. This CDR3 spans 13 amino acids. Trimming took 6 bases from V and 4 from J; bases not matched to a gene: 4. CDR1 is SNHLY, CDR2 FYNNEI, per germline. CDR3 nucleotide sequence: TGTGCCAGCAGGTTGCGGGGGGGTTACGAGCAGTACTTC. Translation: CASRLRGGYEQYF.